This T cell receptor (beta chain) was retrieved from a study of CD8+ T cells in alopecia areata. Per the germline V gene, CDR1 is SNHLY and CDR2 is FYNNEI. V lost 6 bases to trimming and J lost 6 bases, with 15 bases between them. The CDR3 length is 14 residues. Sequencing relied on a cDNA template that was reverse transcribed from extracted RNA. Method: immunoSEQ multiplex PCR; TCRdb's copy keeps in-frame clones and lacks some. Of 200,000 to 250,000 clones in the sample, 64% were seen once. Specified treatment: oral pan-JAK inhibitor, 5-10 mg twice daily. Sequencing was performed on CD4+ T cells sorted from blood, taken at week 4, from a patient treated with tofacitinib. The rearrangement joins TRBV2 to TRBJ2-1, with D maybe TRBD1 (6 bases). The sequence was obtained from a human donor with alopecia areata. Written as DNA, the CDR3 is TGTGCCAGCAGAAACAGGGCAGGGATCAATGAGCAGTTCTTC. It is translated as CASRNRAGINEQFF.